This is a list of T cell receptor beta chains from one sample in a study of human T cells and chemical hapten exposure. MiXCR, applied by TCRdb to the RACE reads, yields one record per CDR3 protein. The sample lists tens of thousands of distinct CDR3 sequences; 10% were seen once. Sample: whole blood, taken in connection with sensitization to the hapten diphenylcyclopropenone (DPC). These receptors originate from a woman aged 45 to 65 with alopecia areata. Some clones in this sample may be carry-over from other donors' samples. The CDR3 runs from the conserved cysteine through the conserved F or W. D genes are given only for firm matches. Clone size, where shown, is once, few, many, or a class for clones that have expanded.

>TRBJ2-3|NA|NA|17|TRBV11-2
CASSSNAGTFATDTQYF
TGTGCCAGCAGTTCGAATGCCGGGACTTTTGCCACAGATACGCAGTATTTT
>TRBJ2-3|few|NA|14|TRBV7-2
CASSRRQNTDTQYF
TGTGCCAGCAGCCGCAGACAAAACACAGATACGCAGTATTTT
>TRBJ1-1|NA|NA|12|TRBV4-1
CASSAHPGEAFF
TGCGCCAGCAGCGCCCACCCCGGTGAAGCTTTCTTT
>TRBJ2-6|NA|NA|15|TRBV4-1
CASRDPGVGANVLTF
TGCGCCAGCAGAGATCCAGGGGTCGGGGCCAACGTCCTGACTTTC
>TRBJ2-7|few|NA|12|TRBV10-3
CAISESTYEQYF
TGTGCCATCAGTGAGTCGACCTACGAGCAGTACTTC
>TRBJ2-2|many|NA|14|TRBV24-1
CATSGPGNTGELFF
TGTGCCACCAGTGGTCCGGGGAACACCGGGGAGCTGTTTTTT
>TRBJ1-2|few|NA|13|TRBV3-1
CASSQDGGTGYTF
TGTGCCAGCAGCCAAGATGGGGGCACTGGCTACACCTTC
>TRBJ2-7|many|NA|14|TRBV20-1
CSARVPDSTTGQYF
TGCAGTGCTAGAGTCCCGGACTCCACTACGGGGCAGTACTTC
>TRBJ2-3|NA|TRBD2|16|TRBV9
CASSVTSGAVGDTQYF
TGTGCCAGCAGCGTGACTAGCGGGGCCGTGGGAGATACGCAGTATTTT
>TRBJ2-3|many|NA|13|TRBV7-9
CASSRGWADTQYF
TGTGCCAGCAGCCGGGGGTGGGCAGATACGCAGTATTTT
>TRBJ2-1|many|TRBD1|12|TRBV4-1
CASSQTGFAQFF
TGCGCCAGCAGCCAGACAGGGTTCGCGCAGTTCTTC
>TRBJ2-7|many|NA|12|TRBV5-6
CASSIQRYEQYF
TGTGCCAGCAGCATCCAGAGATACGAGCAGTACTTC
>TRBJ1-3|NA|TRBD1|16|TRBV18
CASSPKGQISGNTIYF
TGTGCCAGCTCACCAAAGGGACAGATCTCTGGAAACACCATATATTTT
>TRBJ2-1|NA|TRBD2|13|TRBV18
CASSLAGGSREFF
TGTGCCAGCTCACTAGCGGGAGGGAGTCGGGAGTTCTTC
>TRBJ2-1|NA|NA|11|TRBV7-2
CASSLMNEQFF
TGTGCCAGCAGCTTAATGAATGAGCAGTTCTTC
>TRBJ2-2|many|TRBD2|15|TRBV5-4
CASSLLAGGTGELFF
TGTGCCAGCAGCCTCCTAGCGGGAGGAACCGGGGAGCTGTTTTTT
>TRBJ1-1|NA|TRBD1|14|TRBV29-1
CSALFDRVNTEAFF
TGCAGCGCCCTCTTCGACAGGGTGAACACTGAAGCTTTCTTT
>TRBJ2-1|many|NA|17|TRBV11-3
CASSYSLDTASYNEQFF
TGTGCCAGCAGCTATAGTCTCGACACGGCCTCCTACAATGAGCAGTTCTTC
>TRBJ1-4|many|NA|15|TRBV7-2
CASSLFGGQNEKLFF
TGTGCCAGCAGCTTATTCGGCGGCCAGAATGAAAAACTGTTTTTT
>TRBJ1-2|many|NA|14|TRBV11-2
CASSKTDRNYGYTF
TGTGCCAGCAGCAAAACCGACAGAAACTATGGCTACACCTTC
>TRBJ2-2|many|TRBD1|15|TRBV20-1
CSAPGQGAYTGELFF
TGCAGTGCTCCGGGACAGGGAGCTTACACCGGGGAGCTGTTTTTT
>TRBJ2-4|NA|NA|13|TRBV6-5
CAISYLDRHIQYF
TGTGCCATCAGTTACTTAGACAGGCACATTCAGTACTTC
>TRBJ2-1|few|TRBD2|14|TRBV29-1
CSVEGLAGAYEQFF
TGCAGCGTTGAAGGACTAGCGGGAGCTTATGAGCAGTTCTTC
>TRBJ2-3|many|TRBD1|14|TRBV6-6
CASTNRQGTDTQYF
TGTGCCAGCACCAATAGACAGGGAACAGATACGCAGTATTTT
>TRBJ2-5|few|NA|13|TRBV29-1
CSVEYGPRKTQYF
TGCAGCGTTGAGTATGGGCCCCGGAAGACCCAGTACTTC
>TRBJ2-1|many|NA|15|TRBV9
CASSVDYSSYNEQFF
TGTGCCAGCAGCGTCGACTACAGCTCCTACAATGAGCAGTTCTTC
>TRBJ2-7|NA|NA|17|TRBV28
CASSLHPEVRSSYEQYF
TGTGCCAGCAGTCTCCACCCGGAGGTCCGATCCTCCTACGAGCAGTACTTC
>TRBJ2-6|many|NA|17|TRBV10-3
CAISEKAAASGANVLTF
TGTGCCATCAGTGAAAAAGCGGCGGCCTCTGGGGCCAACGTCCTGACTTTC
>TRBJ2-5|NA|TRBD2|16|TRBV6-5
CASSYSIRGVEETQYF
TGTGCCAGCAGTTACTCGATTCGGGGGGTCGAAGAGACCCAGTACTTC
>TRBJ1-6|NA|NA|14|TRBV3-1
CASSPGTSSSPLHF
TGTGCCAGCAGCCCCGGGACCAGCTCCTCACCCCTCCACTTT